This TCR beta chain was sequenced for a study of blood T cell repertoires in COVID-19. Turning to the study itself: PBMCs, B-cell-depleted T cells, or T cells were the source of the cDNA or gDNA that made up the material.

Germline V CDR1 and CDR2: LGHNA, YSLEER. V was pared by 1 base and J by 0 bases, with 6 bases of the junction left unmatched. This CDR3 spans 17 amino acids. Assignment of participants to cohorts was predicated upon participant-reported clinical history. Here immunoSEQ multiplex PCR was the method, and the copy in TCRdb shows in-frame clones only, minus some. The table has approximately 140,000 clones, 86% seen once. This TCR was sampled from a woman aged 45-65 years who had recovered from COVID-19. The rearrangement joins TRBV4-3 to TRBJ2-7; 10 bases are a match to TRBD2. Source material: PBMCs or T cells enriched from blood (not recorded which). The chain's CDR3 is CASSQGSGGETSYEQYF. DNA for the CDR3: TGCGCCAGCAGCCAAGGCAGCGGGGGGGAGACCTCCTACGAGCAGTACTTC.